The rows below give T cell receptor beta chains drawn from one sample of a study of cytomegalovirus exposure and HLA in healthy donors. Generated by immunoSEQ multiplex PCR, the TCRdb table keeps only in-frame clones and is missing some. The table has about 97,000 clones, around 77% seen once; the top ten hold roughly 9.6%. The sample was PBMCs. These TCRs come from a male donor in good health and CMV-seropositive. The CDR3 runs from the conserved cysteine through the conserved F or W. The order of the fields is clone size, V gene, CDR3 length, J gene, D gene, CDR3 protein, CDR3 DNA. The D gene is left open where the match is weak. A clone size is listed for some rows: how often the clone was seen (once, few, many), or a class if it is expanded.

size: .; V: TRBV7-2; length: 14; J: TRBJ2-5; D: .; CDR3: CASSFIMSSETQYF; DNA: TGTGCCAGCAGCTTTATAATGAGTTCGGAGACCCAGTACTTC
size: .; V: TRBV19; length: 15; J: TRBJ2-1; D: TRBD1; CDR3: CASRKTQGAPNEQFF; DNA: TGTGCCAGTAGGAAGACACAGGGGGCTCCGAATGAGCAGTTCTTC
size: .; V: TRBV19; length: 17; J: TRBJ2-3; D: TRBD2; CDR3: CASSIPTTSGFTDTQYF; DNA: TGTGCCAGTAGTATTCCAACGACTAGCGGATTCACAGATACGCAGTATTTT
size: .; V: TRBV28; length: 16; J: TRBJ2-6; D: TRBD2; CDR3: CASSTSGSSGANVLTF; DNA: TGTGCCAGCAGTACTAGCGGGAGCTCTGGGGCCAACGTCCTGACTTTC
size: .; V: TRBV7-9; length: 12; J: TRBJ2-3; D: TRBD1; CDR3: CASRQGSDTQYF; DNA: TGTGCCAGCAGACAGGGGTCAGATACGCAGTATTTT
size: .; V: TRBV7-8; length: 13; J: TRBJ1-5; D: .; CDR3: CASSQMRAQPQHF; DNA: TGTGCCAGCAGCCAGATGAGGGCGCAGCCCCAGCATTTT
size: few; V: TRBV2; length: 16; J: TRBJ2-1; D: .; CDR3: CASSEALRTGRDEQFF; DNA: TGTGCCAGCAGTGAAGCGCTTAGGACAGGGAGGGATGAGCAGTTCTTC
size: .; V: TRBV9; length: 13; J: TRBJ2-4; D: .; CDR3: CASSQGGGNIQYF; DNA: TGTGCCAGCAGTCAGGGGGGCGGAAACATTCAGTACTTC
size: .; V: TRBV4-2; length: 16; J: TRBJ2-1; D: .; CDR3: CASSEHGGVSYNEQFF; DNA: TGTGCCAGCAGCGAACACGGCGGGGTCTCCTACAATGAGCAGTTCTTC
size: .; V: TRBV18; length: 15; J: TRBJ2-3; D: .; CDR3: CASSPPVRGGDTQYF; DNA: TGTGCCAGCTCACCACCCGTGCGAGGTGGTGATACGCAGTATTTT
size: .; V: TRBV6-1; length: 14; J: TRBJ2-7; D: TRBD1; CDR3: CASSVDRGDYEQYF; DNA: TGTGCCAGCAGTGTAGACAGGGGAGACTACGAGCAGTACTTC
size: .; V: TRBV7-9; length: 14; J: TRBJ2-7; D: .; CDR3: CASSPTGSSDEQYF; DNA: TGTGCCAGCAGCCCGACGGGGAGTAGCGACGAGCAGTACTTC
size: .; V: TRBV4-2; length: 17; J: TRBJ1-2; D: .; CDR3: CASSHSDPTGLNYGYTF; DNA: TGTGCCAGCAGCCACTCAGATCCGACAGGTCTGAACTATGGCTACACCTTC
size: few; V: TRBV15; length: 14; J: TRBJ2-3; D: .; CDR3: CATSRDQVTDTQYF; DNA: TGTGCCACCAGCAGAGATCAGGTCACAGATACGCAGTATTTT
size: once; V: TRBV5-5; length: 14; J: TRBJ2-7; D: TRBD1; CDR3: CASSLRQGVEEQYF; DNA: TGTGCCAGCAGCTTACGTCAGGGGGTGGAGGAGCAGTACTTC
size: .; V: TRBV11-2; length: 16; J: TRBJ2-2; D: .; CDR3: CASSLGTGSWTGELFF; DNA: TGTGCCAGCAGCTTAGGTACAGGGTCGTGGACCGGGGAGCTGTTTTTT
size: .; V: TRBV30; length: 15; J: TRBJ1-5; D: .; CDR3: CAWSKAGYSNQPQHF; DNA: TGTGCCTGGAGTAAAGCAGGGTACAGCAATCAGCCCCAGCATTTT
size: once; V: TRBV4-2; length: 15; J: TRBJ2-1; D: .; CDR3: CASSPPAGSYNEQFF; DNA: TGTGCCAGCAGCCCCCCCGCAGGTTCCTACAATGAGCAGTTCTTC
size: .; V: TRBV7-2; length: 15; J: TRBJ1-1; D: .; CDR3: CASSELTVGNTEAFF; DNA: TGTGCCAGCAGCGAGTTGACAGTGGGGAACACTGAAGCTTTCTTT
size: .; V: TRBV5-8; length: 14; J: TRBJ2-7; D: TRBD1; CDR3: CASSIRQGPYEQYF; DNA: TGTGCCAGCAGCATCCGACAGGGCCCCTACGAGCAGTACTTC
size: .; V: TRBV18; length: 14; J: TRBJ2-5; D: .; CDR3: CASSLQEYLGTQYF; DNA: TGTGCCAGCTCATTACAGGAGTACCTAGGGACCCAGTACTTC
size: .; V: TRBV5-1; length: 13; J: TRBJ2-5; D: TRBD2; CDR3: CASGLGVEETQYF; DNA: TGCGCCAGCGGACTAGGTGTAGAAGAGACCCAGTACTTC
size: .; V: TRBV2; length: 14; J: TRBJ1-1; D: .; CDR3: CASSEGGAWTEAFF; DNA: TGTGCCAGCAGTGAGGGTGGGGCTTGGACTGAAGCTTTCTTT
size: .; V: TRBV7-2; length: 14; J: TRBJ2-4; D: .; CDR3: CASSFQDTQGIQYF; DNA: TGTGCCAGCAGCTTCCAGGACACACAAGGGATTCAGTACTTC
size: .; V: TRBV28; length: 14; J: TRBJ2-5; D: .; CDR3: CASRPGNSYGTQYF; DNA: TGTGCCAGCAGGCCCGGGAACTCCTACGGGACCCAGTACTTC
size: .; V: TRBV29-1; length: 13; J: TRBJ2-3; D: TRBD2; CDR3: CSVETSGTDTQYF; DNA: TGCAGCGTGGAGACTAGCGGGACAGATACGCAGTATTTT
size: .; V: TRBV11-2; length: 14; J: TRBJ1-1; D: TRBD1; CDR3: CASSYRQGAGEAFF; DNA: TGTGCCAGCAGCTATAGACAGGGGGCCGGTGAAGCTTTCTTT
size: .; V: TRBV10-3; length: 13; J: TRBJ2-1; D: TRBD2; CDR3: CAISSGRNNEQFF; DNA: TGTGCCATCAGTAGCGGGAGGAACAATGAGCAGTTCTTC
size: .; V: TRBV29-1; length: 12; J: TRBJ2-3; D: .; CDR3: CSVGQSTDTQYF; DNA: TGCAGCGTTGGACAGTCCACAGATACGCAGTATTTT
size: .; V: TRBV6-1; length: 14; J: TRBJ1-5; D: .; CDR3: CASKGGLGNQPQHF; DNA: TGTGCCAGCAAAGGAGGGTTAGGCAATCAGCCCCAGCATTTT
size: few; V: TRBV27; length: 14; J: TRBJ1-2; D: .; CDR3: CASKRSGTPSGYTF; DNA: TGTGCCAGCAAAAGATCCGGGACACCCTCCGGCTACACCTTC
size: .; V: TRBV5-6; length: 14; J: TRBJ2-7; D: TRBD2; CDR3: CASSLGSSGGEQYF; DNA: TGTGCCAGCAGCTTGGGTTCTAGCGGGGGCGAGCAGTACTTC
size: few; V: TRBV6-1; length: 14; J: TRBJ1-4; D: .; CDR3: CASTGGATNEKLFF; DNA: TGTGCCAGCACCGGAGGGGCAACTAATGAAAAACTGTTTTTT
size: .; V: TRBV7-2; length: 17; J: TRBJ1-2; D: .; CDR3: CASSLDASVGQFYGYTF; DNA: TGTGCCAGCAGCTTAGACGCCAGCGTAGGCCAATTCTATGGCTACACCTTC
size: .; V: TRBV15; length: 14; J: TRBJ2-1; D: .; CDR3: CATSRAGYDNEQFF; DNA: TGTGCCACCAGCAGAGCGGGGTACGACAATGAGCAGTTCTTC
size: .; V: TRBV18; length: 18; J: TRBJ2-7; D: TRBD2; CDR3: CASSPQVAGAGFGYEQYF; DNA: TGTGCCAGCTCCCCACAGGTAGCGGGAGCGGGTTTTGGCTACGAGCAGTACTTC
size: .; V: TRBV7-3; length: 16; J: TRBJ2-1; D: TRBD2; CDR3: CASSLTSGLAGNRMFF; DNA: TGTGCCAGCAGCTTAACGTCCGGACTAGCGGGAAACAGAATGTTCTTC
size: .; V: TRBV21-1; length: 16; J: TRBJ1-1; D: .; CDR3: CASSKTGRGQDTEAFF; DNA: TGTGCCAGCAGCAAAACGGGCAGGGGGCAAGACACTGAAGCTTTCTTT
size: .; V: TRBV6-5; length: 14; J: TRBJ1-4; D: TRBD1; CDR3: CASSSTGGDEKLFF; DNA: TGTGCCAGCAGTTCGACAGGGGGCGATGAAAAACTGTTTTTT
size: .; V: TRBV19; length: 14; J: TRBJ2-5; D: .; CDR3: CASSSTGSQKTQYF; DNA: TGTGCCAGTAGTTCTACAGGGTCTCAGAAGACCCAGTACTTC
size: .; V: TRBV7-9; length: 13; J: TRBJ2-1; D: TRBD1; CDR3: CASSSGGYNEQFF; DNA: TGTGCCAGCAGCTCAGGGGGCTACAATGAGCAGTTCTTC
size: .; V: TRBV10-3; length: 12; J: TRBJ2-7; D: .; CDR3: CAISETGWEQYF; DNA: TGTGCCATCAGTGAGACCGGTTGGGAGCAGTACTTC
size: .; V: TRBV10-1; length: 19; J: TRBJ2-3; D: TRBD2; CDR3: CASSDPPRLAGFSTDTQYF; DNA: TGCGCCAGCAGTGACCCTCCCCGACTAGCGGGCTTTAGCACAGATACGCAGTATTTT
size: .; V: TRBV9; length: 15; J: TRBJ1-1; D: .; CDR3: CASSVEGSMNTEAFF; DNA: TGTGCCAGCAGCGTAGAAGGGAGCATGAACACTGAAGCTTTCTTT
size: .; V: TRBV11-1; length: 16; J: TRBJ2-3; D: TRBD2; CDR3: CASRPLAAISTDTQYF; DNA: TGTGCCAGCAGACCACTAGCGGCGATTAGCACAGATACGCAGTATTTT
size: .; V: TRBV30; length: 10; J: TRBJ2-7; D: .; CDR3: CAWRYYEQYF; DNA: TGTGCCTGGAGGTACTACGAGCAGTACTTC
size: .; V: TRBV7-2; length: 16; J: TRBJ2-1; D: TRBD2; CDR3: CASSSLTSGGNNEQFF; DNA: TGTGCCAGCAGCTCTCTCACCAGCGGGGGTAACAATGAGCAGTTCTTC
size: .; V: TRBV29-1; length: 11; J: TRBJ1-4; D: .; CDR3: CSVERGEKLFF; DNA: TGCAGCGTTGAGCGGGGGGAAAAACTGTTTTTT
size: .; V: TRBV28; length: 11; J: TRBJ2-7; D: .; CDR3: CASGRGNEQYF; DNA: TGTGCCAGCGGCCGGGGGAACGAGCAGTACTTC
size: .; V: TRBV4-1; length: 18; J: TRBJ2-7; D: TRBD1; CDR3: CASSQAYLLRDRPYEQYF; DNA: TGCGCCAGCAGCCAAGCCTACTTATTACGGGACAGGCCCTACGAGCAGTACTTC
size: .; V: TRBV6-6; length: 16; J: TRBJ1-5; D: .; CDR3: CASTGGAGASNQPQHF; DNA: TGTGCCAGCACGGGGGGGGCAGGGGCTAGCAATCAGCCCCAGCATTTT
size: .; V: TRBV19; length: 13; J: TRBJ2-7; D: .; CDR3: CASSNTGTYEQYF; DNA: TGTGCCAGTAGTAATACAGGGACCTACGAGCAGTACTTC
size: once; V: TRBV19; length: 14; J: TRBJ2-7; D: .; CDR3: CASSIVGSSYEQYF; DNA: TGTGCCAGTAGTATAGTGGGGAGCTCCTACGAGCAGTACTTC
size: .; V: TRBV28; length: 15; J: TRBJ1-3; D: .; CDR3: CASSSTGKGGNTIYF; DNA: TGTGCCAGCAGTTCTACAGGGAAAGGTGGAAACACCATATATTTT
size: .; V: TRBV11-3; length: 16; J: TRBJ2-1; D: TRBD2; CDR3: CASSLEAGATPNEQFF; DNA: TGTGCCAGCAGCTTAGAAGCGGGAGCTACTCCCAATGAGCAGTTCTTC